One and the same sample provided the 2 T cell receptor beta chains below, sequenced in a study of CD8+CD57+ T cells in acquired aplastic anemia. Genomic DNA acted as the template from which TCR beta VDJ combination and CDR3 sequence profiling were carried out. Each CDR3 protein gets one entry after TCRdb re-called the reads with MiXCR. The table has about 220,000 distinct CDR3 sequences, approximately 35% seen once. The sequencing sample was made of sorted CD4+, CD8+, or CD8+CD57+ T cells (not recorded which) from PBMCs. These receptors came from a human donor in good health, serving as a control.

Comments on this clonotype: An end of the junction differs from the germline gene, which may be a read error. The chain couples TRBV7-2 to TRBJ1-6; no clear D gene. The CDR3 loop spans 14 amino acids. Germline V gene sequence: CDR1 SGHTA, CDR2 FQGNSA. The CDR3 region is CASSLALRRSPLHF. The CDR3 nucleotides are TGTGCCAGTAGCTTAGCGTTGAGGCGCTCACCCCTCCACTTT.

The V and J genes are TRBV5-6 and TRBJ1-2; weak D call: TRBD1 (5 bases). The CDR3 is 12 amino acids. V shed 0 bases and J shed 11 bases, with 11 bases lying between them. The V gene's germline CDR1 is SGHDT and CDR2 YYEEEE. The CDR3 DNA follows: TGTGCCAGCAGCTTGGAGGGGACTTATTACACCTTC. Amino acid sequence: CASSLEGTYYTF.